This T cell receptor (beta chain) was documented in a study of cytomegalovirus exposure and HLA in healthy donors. Study findings and constraints: Specificity of a few CMV-associated chains for CMV antigens was verified in vitro.

This clone was counted a few times. Its specificity is unknown. 60 Vbeta and 13 Jbeta primers were used in PCR. The table came from immunoSEQ multiplex PCR; TCRdb's copy has only in-frame clones and leaves some out. The data show around 200,000 clones, over 70% seen once. The CDR3 contains 16 residues. The V gene's germline CDR1 is SGHRS and CDR2 YFSETQ. Losses at the gene ends were 4 bases for V and 5 bases for J; bases not matched to a gene: 12. Sequenced material: PBMCs. The chain employs TRBV5-1 and TRBJ2-1; 7 bases fit TRBD2. This clonotype was sampled from a male donor in good health and CMV-seronegative. This chain's CDR3 is CASSRGVGGVNNEQFF. The CDR3 DNA follows: TGCGCCAGCAGCCGGGGTGTGGGGGGGGTTAACAATGAGCAGTTCTTC.